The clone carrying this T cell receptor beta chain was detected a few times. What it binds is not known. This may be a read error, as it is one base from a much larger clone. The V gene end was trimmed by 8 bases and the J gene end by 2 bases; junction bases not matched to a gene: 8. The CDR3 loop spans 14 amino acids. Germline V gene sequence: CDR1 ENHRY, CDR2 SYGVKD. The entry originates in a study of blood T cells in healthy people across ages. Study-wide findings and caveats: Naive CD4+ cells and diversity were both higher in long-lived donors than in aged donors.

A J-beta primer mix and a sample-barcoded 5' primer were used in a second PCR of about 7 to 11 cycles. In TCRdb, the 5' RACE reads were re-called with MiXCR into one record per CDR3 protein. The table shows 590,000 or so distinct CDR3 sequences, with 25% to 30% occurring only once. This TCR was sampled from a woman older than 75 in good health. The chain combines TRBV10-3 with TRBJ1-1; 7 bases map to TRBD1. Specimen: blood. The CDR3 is CAIGNTGVNTEAFF. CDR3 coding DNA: TGTGCCATCGGTAATACAGGGGTAAACACTGAAGCTTTCTTT.